This TCR beta chain was retrieved from a study of CD4 and CD8 cells across lung adenocarcinoma regions. CDR3 size: 17 residues. In germline, CDR1 is SGHVS, CDR2 FQNEAQ. TCRdb itself ran the PCR reads through MiXCR, one entry per CDR3 protein. The sample shows approximately 25,000 distinct CDR3 sequences, 50% of them seen only once. The patients had localized lung adenocarcinoma, a non-small cell subtype. Sequencing used CD8+ T cells from the center of a lung tumor. The chain couples TRBV7-8 to TRBJ2-1; 12 nucleotides line up with TRBD1. The closer fit of TRBJ2-7 to the DNA end suggests the J call may be wrong. The receptor was isolated from a male donor with lung adenocarcinoma. The CD4 and CD8 labels of this study may be unreliable. CDR3 DNA sequence: TGTGCCAGCAGCCCAGGGGGCCCGGGACAGGGGGCTTACGAGCAGTACTTC. Translation gives CASSPGGPGQGAYEQYF.